The entry below gives a single T cell receptor beta chain sequence along with its context. This clonotype was picked up a small number of times. What antigen it recognizes has not been identified. Base qualities are not provided; no much larger clone lies one nucleotide away. The sample originates from a study of patients and donors after allogeneic stem cell transplantation (TCRdb year 2020). The CDR3 numbers 14 residues from cysteine through phenylalanine. Kept here is only the CDR3 DNA, which spans 42 bases and is read in frame from base 1. The V and J ends are trimmed by 6 bases and 3 bases, leaving 14 bases between them. Libraries were made using RT-PCR. TCRdb shows the sequencer as NextSeq 550. TCRdb trimmed the raw reads at Q25, called clones with MiXCR and kept productive beta chains. All rows with the same CDR3 protein become a single entry with the most common DNA and genes. This sample gives 390,000 or so distinct CDR3 sequences in total; approximately 16% of them show up just once. Just over 7% of the sample goes to the ten largest clones.

The sequenced material came from blood, either unsorted or a sorted T cell fraction (not recorded which). This receptor was identified in a human donor who was either an allogeneic HSCT recipient or a stem cell or donor lymphocyte infusion donor (not recorded which). It is not recorded whose cells these are; they may come from a transplant donor. Here the chain combines TRBV12-3 or TRBV12-4 and TRBJ1-2; the D gene is perhaps TRBD1, from 5 matching bases. The CDR3 region reads CASSRRGADYGYTF. The DNA sequence follows: TGTGCCAGCAGCCGACGGGGCGCGGACTATGGCTACACCTTC.